The present TCR beta chain was sequenced within a study of control samples from healthy donors and cancer patients. V was clipped by 4 bases and J by 2 bases, with 6 bases between them. The CDR3 contains 14 residues. Germline assignment: CDR1 KGHSH and CDR2 LQKENI. Generated by immunoSEQ multiplex PCR, the TCRdb table keeps only in-frame clones and is missing some. The sample includes about 120,000 clones, around 92% of them seen just once. The sequence was collected from a man older than 75 with head and neck cancer. Sequenced material: PBMCs. The chain combines TRBV18 with TRBJ2-6; no reliable D call. CDR3 nucleotide sequence: TGTGCCAGCTCACGAAGTGCTGGGGCCAACGTCCTGACTTTC. Its protein is CASSRSAGANVLTF.